This T cell receptor beta chain was captured by sequencing in a study of post-analysis software for immune sequencing data. Across the study: Multiple sclerosis in the patients followed relapsing-remitting, secondary progressive and progressive-relapsing courses.

The TCR beta cDNA libraries contained unique molecular identifiers. TCRdb redid the calling of the PCR reads with MiXCR, one entry per CDR3 protein. Among approximately 630,000 distinct CDR3 sequences, around 60% were seen once, and the ten largest hold around 10%. A remark on this clonotype: Its target is not known.

Trimming left V 6 bases short and J 7 bases short, with 13 bases between. The V gene's germline CDR1 is SQVTM and CDR2 ANQGSEA. CDR3 length: 12 residues. Study-wide results and limits: Compared with controls, patients showed significantly lower normalized Chao1 diversity. Five or six TRBV segments, including TRBV5-6, TRBV5-1 and TRBV20-1, were more frequent in patients than controls.

This receptor was identified in a girl aged 2 to 10 with multiple sclerosis. The sequenced sample consisted of blood. V gene TRBV29-1 combines with J gene TRBJ2-1, with a possible D match to TRBD2 (6 bases). DNA for the CDR3: TGCAGCGTCTGGGACTCGGCGAATGAGCAGTTCTTC. Its translation: CSVWDSANEQFF.